Following are 20 T cell receptor beta chains from one sample sequenced in a study of blood T cell repertoires in COVID-19 (dated by TCRdb to 2019 to 2021). Library preparation was by the immunoSEQ multiplex PCR assay. Entries here come from immuneACCESS through TCRdb and include only in-frame sequences with V and J called. Some clones fail to appear in such tables; in the studies checked, an unresolved V gene covers under half of the shortfall, and the cause of the remainder is unknown. Here the sample has approximately 54,000 clones; around 87% occur a single time. The ten top clones hold 4% of the sample. Sequencing was carried out using peripheral blood. Receptors were obtained from a man in his fifties with acute or convalescent COVID-19.

The chain is built from TRBV7-2 and TRBJ1-1; 7 bases fit TRBD1. There are 16 residues in the CDR3. Unmatched junction bases numbered 10, after V lost 5 bases and J lost 1 base. Germline V gives CDR1 SGHTA, CDR2 FQGNSA. CDR3 residues: CASSAQYRGGNTEAFF. CDR3 DNA: TGTGCCAGCAGCGCGCAGTACAGGGGCGGGAACACTGAAGCTTTCTTT.

The J gene is TRBJ2-7, the V gene TRBV3-1 (or the pseudogene TRBV3-2), with D possibly being TRBD1 (6 bases). V lost 1 base and J 1 base, leaving 8 bases between the germline ends. In germline, CDR1 is LGHDT, CDR2 YNNKEL (reference sequence). This CDR3 contains 14 residues. The CDR3 coding sequence is TGTGCCAGCAGCCAAGTTGGACAGTCCTACGAGCAGTACTTC. It translates to CASSQVGQSYEQYF.

V is TRBV4-1 and J is TRBJ2-2, with 7 bases matching TRBD1. CDR1 and CDR2 from the germline V gene are MGHRA and YSYEKL. V dropped 7 bases and J dropped 6; count of bases not matched to a gene: 14. The CDR3 runs 16 residues. As DNA, the CDR3 is TGCGCCAGCAAGCCCCAGACAGGGAGTATCCCCGGGGAGCTGTTTTTT. Its translation: CASKPQTGSIPGELFF.

This rearrangement joins TRBV9 to TRBJ2-3; 7 bases align to TRBD2. Per germline, CDR1 SGDLS and CDR2 YYNGEE. This CDR3 has 17 amino acids. With V trimmed by 0 bases and J by 2 bases, 9 bases remained unmatched. The CDR3 DNA sequence: TGTGCCAGCAGCGTAGCGGGAGGATGGACCTACACAGATACGCAGTATTTT. Its protein is CASSVAGGWTYTDTQYF.

The chain recombines TRBV14 with TRBJ2-2; D is possibly TRBD1 (6 bases). Germline V gene data show CDR1 as SGHDN and CDR2 as FVKESK. V was shortened by 3 bases and J by 2 bases, with 22 bases between the two germline ends. The CDR3 is 19 amino acids. The CDR3 DNA reads TGTGCCAGCAGCCAGATTAAAGGATTGGTACAGGGAAACACCGGGGAGCTGTTTTTT. Its translation: CASSQIKGLVQGNTGELFF.

The rearrangement links TRBV6-5 to TRBJ1-2; unclear D gene. Trimming stripped 7 bases from V and 8 bases from J, with 11 bases between. The CDR3 totals 11 residues. In germline, CDR1 is MNHEY, CDR2 SVGAGI. The CDR3 DNA reads as TGTGCCAGCACCCCCGGGAGAGGCTACACCTTC. It encodes CASTPGRGYTF.

The chain joins TRBV5-1 to TRBJ2-6, with D unclear. With 0 bases removed from V and 4 bases from J, the gap between germline ends came to 8 bases. This CDR3 region has 15 residues. Germline assignment: CDR1 SGHRS and CDR2 YFSETQ. The CDR3 here is CASSLGAVGANVLTF. CDR3 bases: TGCGCCAGCAGCTTGGGGGCCGTCGGGGCCAACGTCCTGACTTTC.

This clone occurred once. The chain recombines TRBV6-5 with TRBJ2-7; 11 bases are a match to TRBD1. The J segment lost 4 bases and the V segment lost 5 bases, leaving 4 bases of the junction unmatched. This CDR3 is 14 amino acids long. Germline-derived CDR1 and CDR2 are MNHEY and SVGAGI. The DNA of the CDR3 is TGTGCCAGCAGTACCGGGACAGGGGGTTACGAGCAGTACTTC. Translated, it gives CASSTGTGGYEQYF.

The J gene is TRBJ2-5, the V gene TRBV5-6; TRBD1 might be the D (5 bases). Germline values: CDR1 SGHDT, CDR2 YYEEEE. CDR3 length: 13 amino acids. Trimming removed 1 base at V and 4 bases at J, with 8 bases between. CDR3 DNA: TGTGCCAGCAGCTTGTCAGGGATAGAGACCCAGTACTTC. It translates to CASSLSGIETQYF.

The rearrangement joins TRBV3-1 (or the pseudogene TRBV3-2) to TRBJ2-5; D is possibly TRBD1 (6 bases). Trimming removed 3 bases at V and 5 bases at J, with 16 bases between. The CDR3 runs 15 residues. Germline CDR1 and CDR2: LGHDT and YNNKEL (reference sequence). This CDR3 is CASSHLQGRGETQYF. The CDR3 nucleotides are TGTGCCAGCAGCCACCTACAGGGTCGGGGCGAGACCCAGTACTTC.

The CDR3 sequence is CASSLRSYNSPLHF. The DNA of the CDR3 is TGTGCCAGCAGCCTCCGGTCCTATAATTCACCCCTCCACTTT. The rearrangement links TRBV5-8 to TRBJ1-6; D gene ambiguous. The CDR3 extends over 14 amino acids. Trimming removed 4 bases from V and 1 base from J, with 6 bases in between. Germline V gives CDR1 SGHTS, CDR2 YDEGEE.

J is TRBJ1-1 and V is TRBV2; D unclear. V was pared by 6 bases and J by 1 base, with 9 bases between. Germline loops: CDR1 SNHLY, CDR2 FYNNEI. The CDR3 has 13 residues. The CDR3 loop is CASRQSRNTEAFF. CDR3 bases: TGTGCCAGCAGACAGTCTCGGAACACTGAAGCTTTCTTT.

V and J are TRBV5-1 and TRBJ2-5; no firm D call. Germline-derived CDR1 and CDR2 are SGHRS and YFSETQ. The CDR3 extends over 13 amino acids. Trimming left V 4 bases short and J 1 base short, with 8 bases between. In nucleotides, the CDR3 is TGCGCCAGCAGCGTGACGGGCCAAGAGACCCAGTACTTC. Translating it yields CASSVTGQETQYF.

The chain is built from TRBV5-1 and TRBJ2-5; the match to TRBD2 covers 12 bases. The CDR3 loop spans 16 amino acids. Germline CDR1 and CDR2: SGHRS and YFSETQ. V shed 0 bases, J shed 5 bases, and the junction held 5 bases outside the gene matches. The DNA of the CDR3 is TGCGCCAGCAGCTTGGGCGCCGGGACTAGCGGGGAGACCCAGTACTTC. It encodes CASSLGAGTSGETQYF.

The chain has TRBV28 and TRBJ1-4; D is ambiguous. CDR3 size: 15 residues. V was shortened by 2 bases and J by 8 bases, with 15 bases between the two germline ends. The germline V gene encodes CDR1 MDHEN and CDR2 SYDVKM. The CDR3 loop is CASSLRGQEEEKLFF. The DNA of the CDR3 is TGTGCCAGCAGTTTACGTGGGCAGGAGGAGGAAAAACTGTTTTTT.

The chain links TRBV9 to TRBJ2-1; TRBD1 matches at 12 bases. The junction had 5 bases not matched to a gene; V was cut back by 5 bases and J by 8 bases. In germline, CDR1 is SGDLS, CDR2 YYNGEE. This CDR3 is 14 amino acids long. The CDR3: CASSPGQGAYEQFF. Written as DNA, the CDR3 is TGTGCCAGCAGTCCGGGACAGGGGGCCTATGAGCAGTTCTTC.

The chain joins TRBV9 to TRBJ1-5; 7 positions agree with TRBD1. The trim removed 3 bases at V and 6 bases at J, leaving 15 bases unmatched. The germline gives CDR1 SGDLS, CDR2 YYNGEE. The CDR3 runs to 17 residues. The CDR3: CASSEGPTTGTGQPQHF. CDR3 nucleotides: TGTGCCAGCAGCGAGGGCCCCACGACAGGGACGGGTCAGCCCCAGCATTTT.

This rearrangement joins TRBV3-1 (or the pseudogene TRBV3-2) to TRBJ2-7; D remains unclear. The CDR3 is made up of 12 amino acids. Germline V gene sequence: CDR1 LGHDT, CDR2 YNNKEL (reference sequence). V was shortened by 1 base and J by 6 bases, with 7 bases between the two germline ends. Written as DNA, the CDR3 is TGTGCCAGCAGCCAAGTTACGGGCGAGCAGTACTTC. As protein: CASSQVTGEQYF.

The rearrangement joins TRBV30 to TRBJ1-5, with 9 bases matching TRBD1. Losses at the gene ends were 8 bases for V and 4 bases for J; bases not matched to a gene: 9. The CDR3 covers 14 residues. Looked up from germline, CDR1 is GTSNPN and CDR2 is SVGIG (reference sequence). The CDR3 loop reads CALNSGQGNQPQHF. In DNA form, the CDR3 reads TGTGCCCTAAACTCCGGACAGGGGAATCAGCCCCAGCATTTT.

This clone has just one count. The chain uses TRBV6-1 and TRBJ2-7; TRBD2 matches at 12 bases. CDR1 and CDR2 (germline): MNHNS, SASEGT. This CDR3 has 17 residues. J lost 3 bases, V lost 4 bases, and 10 bases had no gene match. The CDR3 DNA reads as TGTGCCAGCAGTGTGGCCTTTAGGACTAGCGGGAACTACGAGCAGTACTTC. It codes for CASSVAFRTSGNYEQYF.